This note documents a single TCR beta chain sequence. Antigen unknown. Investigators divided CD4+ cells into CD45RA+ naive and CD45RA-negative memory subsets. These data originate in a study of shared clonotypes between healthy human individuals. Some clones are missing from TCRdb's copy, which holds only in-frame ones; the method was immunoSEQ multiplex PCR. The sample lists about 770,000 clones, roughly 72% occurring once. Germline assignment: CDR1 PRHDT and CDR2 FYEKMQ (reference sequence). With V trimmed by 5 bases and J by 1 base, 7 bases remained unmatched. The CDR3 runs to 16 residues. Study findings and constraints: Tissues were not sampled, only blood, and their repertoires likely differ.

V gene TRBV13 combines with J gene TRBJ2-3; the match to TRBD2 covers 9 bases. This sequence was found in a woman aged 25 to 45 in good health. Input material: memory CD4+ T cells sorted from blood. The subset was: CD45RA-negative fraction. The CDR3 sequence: CASSPLAGWGTDTQYF. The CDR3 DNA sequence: TGTGCCAGCAGCCCCCTAGCGGGATGGGGCACAGATACGCAGTATTTT.